Listed below are T cell receptor beta chains from one sample, sequenced in a study of blood T cell repertoires in COVID-19. TCRdb's table, derived via immunoSEQ multiplex PCR, lists solely in-frame clones and lacks some. The sample contains roughly 190,000 clones, about 85% of which appear only once. Input material: peripheral blood. Receptors originate from a woman older than 75 in a cohort sampled during active or convalescent COVID-19. Both conserved end residues are part of each CDR3. Each record gives: V gene, clone size, J gene, D gene, CDR3 protein, CDR3 DNA. A D gene is named only where the DNA matches it firmly. Rows give clone size only sometimes, using once, few, many, or a class for an expanded clone.

TRBV28	.	TRBJ2-1	TRBD2	CASSGWTSGGSYNEQFF	TGTGCCAGCAGTGGCTGGACTAGCGGGGGCTCCTACAATGAGCAGTTCTTC
TRBV14	once	TRBJ1-2	TRBD1	CASSHLDRGEGDYGYTF	TGTGCCAGCAGCCACTTAGACAGGGGTGAAGGGGACTATGGCTACACCTTC
TRBV5-1	.	TRBJ1-2	TRBD1	CASSLEGGYYGYTF	TGCGCCAGCAGCTTGGAAGGGGGCTATTATGGCTACACCTTC
TRBV9	.	TRBJ2-1	TRBD2	CASSPRLAGWEQFF	TGTGCCAGCAGCCCCCGACTAGCGGGGTGGGAGCAGTTCTTC
TRBV11-2	once	TRBJ2-3	TRBD2	CASSFIPASGTRDTQYF	TGTGCCAGCAGCTTTATCCCCGCTAGCGGCACGAGGGATACGCAGTATTTT
TRBV19	.	TRBJ1-2	TRBD1	CASSPGQYGYTF	TGTGCCAGTAGCCCGGGACAGTATGGCTACACCTTC
TRBV2	.	TRBJ1-5	TRBD1	CASSPEGQANQPQHF	TGTGCCAGCTCGCCCGAGGGACAGGCCAATCAGCCCCAGCATTTT
TRBV9	few	TRBJ2-1	TRBD2	CASSVFGLAGFSYNEQFF	TGTGCCAGCAGCGTCTTCGGACTAGCGGGTTTTTCCTACAATGAGCAGTTCTTC
TRBV24-1	.	TRBJ2-7	.	CATSGRGQPYEQYF	TGTGCCACCAGTGGGAGGGGACAGCCCTACGAGCAGTACTTC
TRBV19	few	TRBJ1-5	TRBD1	CASSFSGQNQPQHF	TGTGCCAGTAGTTTCTCGGGACAGAATCAGCCCCAGCATTTT
TRBV9	.	TRBJ1-1	.	CASSVAHGQTTEAFF	TGTGCCAGCAGCGTAGCCCACGGACAGACCACTGAAGCTTTCTTT
TRBV12-3/TRBV12-4	.	TRBJ1-1	TRBD1	CASTKQGFTEAFF	TGTGCCAGCACCAAACAGGGGTTCACTGAAGCTTTCTTT
TRBV6-5	.	TRBJ2-1	TRBD1	CASSRQGSSYNEQFF	TGTGCCAGCAGTAGACAGGGTAGCTCCTACAATGAGCAGTTCTTC
TRBV30	.	TRBJ1-2	TRBD1	CAWSVGTGSLHGYTF	TGTGCCTGGAGTGTGGGGACAGGGTCGCTCCATGGCTACACCTTC
TRBV24-1	.	TRBJ2-1	.	CATGDTFDNEQFF	TGTGCCACCGGGGACACCTTCGACAATGAGCAGTTCTTC
TRBV5-1	.	TRBJ1-6	.	CASSLSQGTVSYNSPLHF	TGCGCCAGCAGCTTGTCCCAGGGGACGGTGTCCTATAATTCACCCCTCCACTTT
TRBV6-2/TRBV6-3	.	TRBJ2-7	.	CASSYRAYQGSFKGLYEQYF	TGTGCCAGCAGTTACCGGGCCTACCAGGGTTCGTTTAAGGGTCTCTACGAGCAGTACTTC
TRBV7-2	.	TRBJ2-5	.	CASSLVFLQGQETQYF	TGTGCCAGCAGCTTAGTTTTTTTACAGGGACAAGAGACCCAGTACTTC
TRBV5-1	.	TRBJ1-2	.	CASSLAGGRGHYGYTF	TGCGCCAGCAGCTTGGCCGGTGGCCGAGGCCACTATGGCTACACCTTC
TRBV5-4	.	TRBJ2-3	TRBD2	CASSRPAGRSTDTQYF	TGTGCCAGCAGCAGACCAGCGGGGCGAAGCACAGATACGCAGTATTTT
TRBV7-2	.	TRBJ1-3	.	CASSPGLQTIYF	TGTGCCAGCAGCCCCGGTTTACAGACCATATATTTT
TRBV27	once	TRBJ2-7	.	CASPQSEEQYF	TGTGCCAGTCCACAGAGTGAGGAGCAGTACTTC
TRBV24-1	.	TRBJ2-4	.	CATSDGGRTKNIQYF	TGTGCCACCAGTGATGGAGGAAGAACCAAAAACATTCAGTACTTC
TRBV10-1	.	TRBJ2-1	.	CASSDYSYNEQFF	TGCGCCAGCAGTGATTACAGCTACAATGAGCAGTTCTTC
TRBV7-8	.	TRBJ1-5	TRBD1	CASSHRDRGQPQHF	TGTGCCAGCAGCCACCGGGACAGGGGGCAGCCCCAGCATTTT
TRBV19	.	TRBJ1-6	TRBD1	CASSIASRGVNSPLHF	TGTGCCAGTAGTATAGCTTCCAGGGGGGTCAATTCACCCCTCCACTTT
TRBV21-1	.	TRBJ1-4	.	CAGRQGQTNEKLFF	TGTGCCGGACGACAGGGACAGACTAATGAAAAACTGTTTTTT
TRBV3-1/TRBV3-2	.	TRBJ2-1	.	CASTSKIYNEQFF	TGTGCCAGCACTAGCAAGATCTACAATGAGCAGTTCTTC
TRBV4-1	.	TRBJ2-3	TRBD2	CASSHGTSGGITDTQYF	TGCGCCAGCAGCCACGGGACTAGCGGGGGGATCACAGATACGCAGTATTTT
TRBV18	.	TRBJ2-1	.	CASSEGGLSNNEQFF	TGTGCCAGCTCAGAGGGGGGACTATCGAACAATGAGCAGTTCTTC
TRBV19	once	TRBJ2-1	TRBD2	CASRQTSGREFF	TGTGCCAGTAGACAAACTAGCGGGAGGGAGTTCTTC
TRBV4-1	.	TRBJ1-2	.	CASSQAQGRVNGYTF	TGCGCCAGCAGCCAAGCCCAGGGGAGGGTCAATGGCTACACCTTC
TRBV7-8	.	TRBJ2-1	.	CASSTYRIPSSYNEQFF	TGTGCCAGCAGCACTTACAGGATCCCTAGCTCCTACAATGAGCAGTTCTTC
TRBV6-1	.	TRBJ2-2	.	CASSDFLGELFF	TGTGCCAGCAGTGATTTTCTCGGGGAGCTGTTTTTT
TRBV5-5	.	TRBJ2-6	.	CASSLYGPFVLTF	TGTGCCAGCAGCTTGTACGGTCCTTTCGTCCTGACTTTC
TRBV28	.	TRBJ1-5	.	CASTLIGESNQPQHF	TGTGCCAGCACCTTAATCGGGGAAAGCAATCAGCCCCAGCATTTT
TRBV6-5	.	TRBJ1-5	TRBD1	CASSLTGGAGQPQHF	TGTGCCAGCAGCCTGACAGGGGGCGCGGGACAGCCCCAGCATTTT
TRBV7-2	.	TRBJ2-5	TRBD2	CASSLNPRGSETQYF	TGTGCCAGCAGCTTGAACCCGCGGGGGTCTGAGACCCAGTACTTC
TRBV10-3	.	TRBJ2-5	.	CAISDSDEETQYF	TGTGCCATCAGTGACAGTGATGAAGAGACCCAGTACTTC
TRBV6-5	.	TRBJ2-2	TRBD1	CASKQQGVTGELFF	TGTGCCAGCAAACAACAGGGGGTCACCGGGGAGCTGTTTTTT
TRBV5-4	.	TRBJ2-6	.	CASSPPRTSLSGANVLTF	TGTGCCAGCAGCCCTCCACGGACATCTCTCTCTGGGGCCAACGTCCTGACTTTC
TRBV28	.	TRBJ1-2	TRBD1	CASSLGQGYGYTF	TGTGCCAGCAGTCTCGGACAGGGCTATGGCTACACCTTC
TRBV11-2	.	TRBJ2-4	TRBD2	CASSVGLEDQYF	TGTGCCAGCAGCGTGGGACTAGAAGATCAGTACTTC
TRBV4-3	.	TRBJ1-6	TRBD1	CASSQRVDRAELHF	TGCGCCAGCAGCCAACGCGTGGACAGGGCCGAACTCCACTTT
TRBV10-3	.	TRBJ2-1	.	CAIRVAENNEQFF	TGTGCCATCAGGGTCGCGGAAAACAATGAGCAGTTCTTC
TRBV19	.	TRBJ1-1	TRBD1	CASSPGDATGWATEAFF	TGTGCCAGTAGTCCGGGCGACGCGACAGGGTGGGCCACTGAAGCTTTCTTT
TRBV2	.	TRBJ2-7	.	CASRDWTTTNEQYF	TGTGCCAGCAGGGATTGGACGACTACTAACGAGCAGTACTTC
TRBV7-9	few	TRBJ1-2	.	CASSPEGRRGYGYTF	TGTGCCAGCAGTCCTGAGGGCCGGCGAGGCTATGGCTACACCTTC
TRBV4-2	.	TRBJ1-6	TRBD1	CASSPTGENSPLHF	TGTGCCAGCAGCCCGACAGGGGAAAATTCACCCCTCCACTTT
TRBV2	few	TRBJ2-7	TRBD2	CASRTLAGLYEQYF	TGTGCCAGCAGGACACTAGCGGGACTATACGAGCAGTACTTC
TRBV29-1	.	TRBJ2-5	.	CSGTADQETQYF	TGCAGCGGGACAGCGGACCAAGAGACCCAGTACTTC
TRBV28	.	TRBJ1-5	.	CASSSPSRADQPQHF	TGTGCCAGCAGTTCCCCCTCCAGGGCGGATCAGCCCCAGCATTTT
TRBV19	few	TRBJ1-2	.	CASSIVTFGGETF	TGTGCCAGTAGTATAGTGACCTTCGGCGGGGAGACCTTC
TRBV4-3	.	TRBJ2-2	.	CASSQGKGGGAGTGELFF	TGCGCCAGCAGCCAAGGGAAAGGAGGGGGCGCGGGCACCGGGGAGCTGTTTTTT
TRBV28	once	TRBJ1-6	TRBD1	CASSLQGTANSPLHF	TGTGCCAGCAGTTTACAAGGGACAGCTAATTCACCCCTCCACTTT
TRBV19	.	TRBJ1-5	.	CATQWRETQPQHF	TGTGCCACCCAATGGAGGGAAACTCAGCCCCAGCATTTT
TRBV12-5	.	TRBJ2-1	.	CASGLRVWMGRVGKSSYNEQFF	TGTGCTAGTGGTTTGAGGGTGTGGATGGGCAGGGTGGGTAAGAGCTCCTACAATGAGCAGTTCTTC
TRBV7-7	.	TRBJ2-1	TRBD2	CASSTQLAGGAEQFF	TGTGCTAGCAGCACCCAACTAGCGGGGGGGGCCGAGCAGTTCTTC